This T cell receptor (beta chain) derives from a study of human T cells and chemical hapten exposure. Across the study: Diphenylcyclopropenone, dosed weekly to the scalp, was given to patients throughout the approximately 23-week study.

Study-wide findings and caveats: Expanded TCRs formed significantly more large CDR3 similarity clusters than controls.

The CDR3 is made up of 14 amino acids. CDR1 and CDR2 from the germline V gene are SEHNR and FQNEAQ (reference sequence). The V end was cut by 4 bases, the J end by 2 bases, with 11 bases between. The library put unique molecular identifiers onto individual cDNA molecules. In the original workflow: A per-sample median of 95,638 TCRs was observed, with a range of about 20,000 to 690,600. MiXCR, run by TCRdb on the reads, gives a single entry per CDR3 protein. The authors' filters were not applied to this entry. The table has around 5,000 distinct CDR3 sequences, approximately 60% seen once. About this clonotype itself: Antigen: not known.

Specified treatment: therapeutic diphenylcyclopropenone sensitization with weekly scalp DPC. This sequence joins TRBV7-9 and TRBJ2-5; D is perhaps TRBD1 or TRBD2 (5 bases each). The receptor comes from an adult with alopecia areata. Some clones in this sample may be carry-over from other donors' samples. This table probably holds off-target reads from a library built for another chain. Sequences were derived from whole blood, sampled before DPC sensitization or 2, 6, or about 24 weeks after (not recorded which). The DNA of the CDR3 is TGTGCCAGCAGCTCCCTGTGGGGGCAAGAGACCCAGTACTTC. Its protein is CASSSLWGQETQYF.